The 23 T cell receptor delta chains below were found in one sample sequenced in a study of gamma-delta T cells after stem cell transplantation. TCRdb re-called clones from the RT-PCR reads using CATT. The sample includes thousands of delta-chain clones, roughly 24% of them seen just once. The sequencing sample was made of gamma-delta T cells. The receptor set was obtained from a human donor. It is not recorded whose cells these are; they may come from a transplant donor.

As to this clone: Given a far larger clone just one base away, this is likely a sequencing read error. The same CDR3 also results from other DNA sequences found in this sample. The rearrangement uses TRDV2 and TRDJ1; 8 nucleotides align to TRDD3. Per the germline V gene, CDR1 is GEAIGNYY and CDR2 is EKD. V shed 1 base, J shed 4 bases, and the junction held 4 bases outside the gene matches. CDR3 size: 14 residues. The CDR3 DNA follows: TGTGCCTGTGACACGCTAACTGGGGGCGATAAACTCATCTTT. Translated: CACDTLTGGDKLIF.

This clone was picked up a small number of times. The V call is TRDV2, the J call TRDJ1, with D possibly being TRDD3 (6 bases). Germline V gives CDR1 GEAIGNYY, CDR2 EKD. V was cut by 0 bases and J by 0 bases, with 19 bases left in between. The CDR3 covers 18 residues. The CDR3 DNA is TGTGCCTGTGACACCCTTGGTGGGGGCCCACCGTACACCGATAAACTCATCTTT. It encodes CACDTLGGGPPYTDKLIF.

As regards this clone: A much larger clone differs from this one at a single base, so this may be a read error. This CDR3 is also generated by other DNA sequences in the sample. The chain couples TRDV1 to TRDJ1, with a weak D call TRDD3 (7 bases). This CDR3 region has 23 residues. The germline V gene has CDR1 TSWWSYY and CDR2 QGS. V was shortened by 0 bases and J by 1 base, with 33 bases between the two germline ends. The CDR3: CALGELGPTSYWGRLVGTDKLIF. DNA of the CDR3: TGTGCTCTTGGGGAACTAGGTCCTACATCGTACTGGGGACGTCTCGTCGGCACCGATAAACTCATCTTT.

On this clone: TCRdb records a much larger clone's protein for this DNA, with a difference at residue 4 that likely arises from a read error; the protein given is the translation of the DNA. The CDR3 protein is CACGTVGTRRVDKLIF. The CDR3 nucleotides read TGTGCCTGTGGCACCGTCGGGACTCGTCGGGTAGATAAACTCATCTTT. V usage is TRDV2 and J usage is TRDJ1; D gene ambiguous. CDR1 is GEAIGNYY, CDR2 EKD, per germline. This CDR3 contains 16 residues.

In its sample, this clone is medium-sized. The rearrangement uses TRDV2 and TRDJ1; 11 nucleotides align to TRDD3. This CDR3 contains 20 residues. The germline V gene encodes CDR1 GEAIGNYY and CDR2 EKD. V gave up 0 bases and J gave up 0 bases; unmatched junction bases: 14. CDR3 nucleotides: TGTGCCTGTGACACCCTTTCTGCAAACTGGGGGATAGGGTACACCGATAAACTCATCTTT. It specifies CACDTLSANWGIGYTDKLIF.

This clone has more than one count but fewer than ten. Since a far larger clone is one base different, this is likely a read error. The V call is TRDV1, the J call TRDJ1; 10 nucleotides align to TRDD3. Germline CDR1 reads TSWWSYY; CDR2 reads QGS. The CDR3 runs to 22 residues. The CDR3 nucleotides are TGTGCTCTTGGGGAAAGTCCTTCCCCCCGTCGGTGGGGGATACCCCGCGGGGATAAACCCATCTTT. Amino acid sequence: CALGESPSPRRWGIPRGDKPIF.

Remarks on this clone: TCRdb pairs this DNA with a much larger clone's protein that differs at residue 5, likely a read error; the protein shown was translated from the DNA. The chain combines TRDV2 with TRDJ1; D not certain. V gave up 3 bases and J gave up 1 base, with 23 bases separating them. This CDR3 spans 18 amino acids. CDR1 is GEAIGNYY and CDR2 is EKD in the germline V gene. The CDR3 loop reads CACDSVSGPRVVTDKLIF. CDR3 in DNA: TGTGCCTGTGACTCCGTTTCCGGCCCCAGGGTTGTCACCGATAAACTCATCTTT.

This clone ranks as medium-sized (0.01 to 0.1%). The chain has TRDV1 and TRDJ1; 9 bases agree with TRDD3. V shed 2 bases and J 0 bases; nucleotides not matched to a gene: 19. The CDR3 is 21 amino acids. Germline CDR1 and CDR2: TSWWSYY and QGS. CDR3 coding DNA: TGTGCTCTTGGGGAATTCGGGCGAGGGGGGATACTCCTCTCGTACACCGATAAACTCATCTTT. Its protein product is CALGEFGRGGILLSYTDKLIF.

Judged by abundance, this clone is medium-sized (0.01 to 0.1%). The identical CDR3 is also encoded by other nucleotide sequences in the sample. V is TRDV2 and J is TRDJ1, with D perhaps TRDD3 (5 bases). The CDR3 is 14 amino acids. Germline CDR1 is GEAIGNYY and CDR2 is EKD. V was shortened by 3 bases and J by 4 bases, with 14 bases between the two germline ends. The CDR3 bases are TGTGCCTGTGACCCGATACAGGAGGGCGATAAACTCATCTTT. It specifies CACDPIQEGDKLIF.

On this clone: The protein held in TCRdb is that of a much larger clone and does not match this DNA's translation at residue 10, likely because of a read error; the protein shown is translated from the DNA. The V call is TRDV2, the J call TRDJ1, with D unclear. Germline V lookup: CDR1 GEAIGNYY, CDR2 EKD. The V end lost 1 base, the J end lost 0 bases, and 14 bases lay between the germline ends. The CDR3 has 16 amino acids. Here the CDR3 reads CACDTLGLEYTDKLIF. The CDR3 DNA reads TGTGCCTGTGACACGCTAGGGCTGGAGTACACCGATAAACTCATCTTT.

Details on this clone: Germline is not matched at one junction end, which may reflect a read error. The sample has other DNA sequences that encode this CDR3 too. V and J are TRDV3 and TRDJ1, with TRDD3 as a possible D gene (5 bases). The CDR3 loop spans 14 amino acids. Germline loops: CDR1 TVYSNPD, CDR2 GDNSRS (reference sequence). CDR3 sequence (DNA): TGCGCCTTAATCTCGGGGGCCCTCACCGATAAACTCATCTTT. Protein product: CALISGALTDKLIF.

This clone is termed medium-sized. The V call is TRDV3, the J call TRDJ1; the match to TRDD3 covers 13 bases. V gave up 0 bases and J gave up 1 base; unmatched junction bases: 20. Germline V CDR1 and CDR2: TVYSNPD, GDNSRS (reference sequence). This CDR3 contains 21 residues. The CDR3 here is CAFSILANTGGYAVCTDKLIF. CDR3 bases: TGTGCCTTTAGTATCCTGGCCAATACTGGGGGATACGCGGTCTGCACCGATAAACTCATCTTT.

The chain links TRDV1 to TRDJ1, with 7 nucleotides matching TRDD2. J was trimmed by 0 bases and V by 2 bases; bases with no gene match: 18. Per the germline V gene, CDR1 is TSWWSYY and CDR2 is QGS. This CDR3 contains 20 residues. The DNA of the CDR3 is TGTGCTCTTGGGGAATATATTCCTACGAAGAGCTTACCTTACACCGATAAACTCATCTTT. Translating gives CALGEYIPTKSLPYTDKLIF.

The chain's CDR3 is CACFPLLGDLNTDKLIF. The CDR3, as DNA: TGTGCCTGTTTCCCCTTACTGGGGGACTTGAACACCGATAAACTCATCTTT. The genes are TRDV2 and TRDJ1, with 9 bases lining up with TRDD3. The length of the CDR3 is 17 residues. Germline V CDR1 and CDR2: GEAIGNYY, EKD. V shed 6 bases, J shed 0 bases, and the junction held 13 bases outside the gene matches.

This clone is labeled medium-sized. V and J are TRDV2 and TRDJ3, with TRDD3 identical over 12 bases. V gave up 1 base and J gave up 0 bases; unmatched junction bases: 15. Germline V gene lookup returns CDR1 GEAIGNYY and CDR2 EKD. The CDR3 has 23 amino acids. The CDR3 DNA sequence: TGTGCCTGTGACACTCTACTGGGGGATACAATCCCGACAAGCTCCTGGGACACCCGACAGATGTTTTTC. It encodes CACDTLLGDTIPTSSWDTRQMFF.

There are a few counts of this clone. This sequence may be a read error, since a much larger clone differs from it by one base. The same CDR3 arises from other DNA sequences in this sample as well. In nucleotides, the CDR3 is TGTGCCTGTGATCCCTGGGGGCTTTCGGCGGGTAAGCTCATCTTT. This sequence encodes CACDPWGLSAGKLIF. This chain uses TRDV2 with TRDJ1, with 7 bases that match TRDD3. The V gene's germline CDR1 is GEAIGNYY and CDR2 EKD. J lost 11 bases, V lost 4 bases, and 18 bases had no gene match. This CDR3 is built from 15 residues.

Of note for this clone: This may be a read error, as it is one base from a much larger clone. The rearrangement links TRDV2 to TRDJ1; no reliable D call. The germline gives CDR1 GEAIGNYY, CDR2 EKD. The CDR3 runs to 17 residues. CDR3 amino acids: CACGTVSRAKYTDKLIF. CDR3 in DNA: TGTGCCTGTGGCACCGTTAGCAGAGCCAAGTACACCGATAAACTCATCTTT.

This clone is categorized as large. Other nucleotide sequences from this sample produce the same CDR3. The gene calls are TRDV2 and TRDJ1, with TRDD3 matching 11 bases. Germline V gene sequence: CDR1 GEAIGNYY, CDR2 EKD. The CDR3 has 14 residues. V trimming: 4 bases; J trimming: 6 bases; junction bases outside the gene matches: 6. CDR3 coding DNA: TGTGCCTGTGATATACTGGGGGATAGCCATAAACTCATCTTT. This codes for CACDILGDSHKLIF.

By proportion, this clone is medium-sized (0.01 to 0.1%). The V gene is TRDV2, the J gene TRDJ1; TRDD3 matches 13 bases. V lost 3 bases and J lost 3; bases outside the gene matches: 9. The CDR3 length is 17 residues. Germline V gene sequence: CDR1 GEAIGNYY, CDR2 EKD. The CDR3 reads CACDLLGDTNLADKLIF. The CDR3 DNA reads TGTGCCTGTGACCTACTGGGGGATACGAATCTTGCCGATAAACTCATCTTT.

Of note for this clone: The TCRdb protein, from a much larger clone, departs from this DNA's translation at residue 13, likely by read error; the protein shown derives from the DNA. This chain connects TRDV2 to TRDJ1; 11 nucleotides match TRDD3. The CDR3 runs 15 residues. Germline CDR1 GEAIGNYY, CDR2 EKD. CDR3 protein: CACDVLGDKADKPIF. As DNA, the CDR3 is TGTGCCTGTGACGTACTGGGGGATAAGGCCGATAAACCCATCTTT.

The chain is built from TRDV1 and TRDJ1, with 8 positions matching TRDD3. With V trimmed by 7 bases and J by 3 bases, 22 bases remained unmatched. The CDR3 contains 19 residues. Germline CDR1 is TSWWSYY and CDR2 is QGS. The chain's CDR3 is CALVMPYNDLYWGPDKLIF. CDR3 nucleotides: TGTGCTCTTGTGATGCCCTATAATGACCTGTACTGGGGGCCCGATAAACTCATCTTT.

As for this clone: A read error is the likely source, as a far larger clone sits one nucleotide away. This CDR3 is also generated by other DNA sequences in the sample. In nucleotides, the CDR3 is TGTGCTCTTGGGCTCTTCCTAAATCTGGGTGATACGTTTTTAGGAACTTTGACAGCACAACTCTTCTTT. Amino acid sequence: CALGLFLNLGDTFLGTLTAQLFF. The chain uses TRDV1 and TRDJ2; perhaps TRDD2 as D (7 bases). Trimming left V 5 bases short and J 0 bases short, with 34 bases between. Germline-derived CDR1 and CDR2 are TSWWSYY and QGS. CDR3 length: 23 amino acids.

Relative to its sample, this clone is medium-sized. The V gene is TRDV3, the J gene TRDJ1; D may be TRDD3 (5 bases). The germline V gene has CDR1 TVYSNPD and CDR2 GDNSRS (reference sequence). Trimming removed 3 bases at V and 0 bases at J, with 26 bases between. The CDR3 totals 18 residues. The CDR3 coding sequence is TGTGCCTTCCAATTCCGGGGAGTACCATCCGATTACACCGATAAACTCATCTTT. This encodes CAFQFRGVPSDYTDKLIF.